This passage covers 32 T cell receptor beta chains from one sample sequenced in a study of cytomegalovirus exposure and HLA in healthy donors. The primer mix had 60 Vbeta and 13 Jbeta primers. Method: immunoSEQ multiplex PCR; TCRdb's copy keeps in-frame clones and lacks some. Here the sample spans roughly 180,000 clones, 70% to 90% being singletons. Sequences were obtained from PBMCs. The origin of the receptors is a woman under 30 in good health and CMV-seropositive.

About this clone itself: Within the sample, other DNA sequences also encode this same CDR3. V usage is TRBV14 and J usage is TRBJ1-1, with D perhaps TRBD1 (5 bases). The V end lost 0 bases, the J end lost 1 base, and 15 bases lay between the germline ends. This CDR3 is 17 amino acids long. The V gene's germline CDR1 is SGHDN and CDR2 FVKESK. The CDR3 coding sequence is TGTGCCAGCAGCCAAGATTGGGGTGGACATGGGAACACTGAAGCTTTCTTT. Its translation is CASSQDWGGHGNTEAFF.

The rearrangement joins TRBV2 to TRBJ1-5; 10 bases match TRBD1. V lost 6 bases to trimming and J lost 5 bases; unmatched junction nucleotides: 4. The CDR3 loop spans 14 amino acids. Germline loops: CDR1 SNHLY, CDR2 FYNNEI. The CDR3 region has the DNA TGTGCCAGCAGAGAGACAGGGGGCGATCAGCCCCAGCATTTT. The encoded protein is CASRETGGDQPQHF.

The V call is TRBV30, the J call TRBJ2-7, with 9 bases aligning to TRBD1. V shed 5 bases and J 2 bases; nucleotides not matched to a gene: 1. This CDR3 comprises 12 residues. Germline V gene data show CDR1 as GTSNPN and CDR2 as SVGIG (reference sequence). For the CDR3, the DNA is TGTGCCTGGGGGACAGGGACCTACGAGCAGTACTTC. This gives the protein CAWGTGTYEQYF.

The CDR3 DNA is TGTGCCAGCAGCTTGGATCGGGGGAGCACTGAAGCTTTCTTT. Its translation is CASSLDRGSTEAFF. This chain joins TRBV5-4 and TRBJ1-1; weak D call: TRBD1 (5 bases). Germline-derived CDR1 and CDR2 are SGHNT and YYREEE (reference sequence). Deletions cut 0 bases from V and 4 bases from J, with 10 bases between. The CDR3 runs 14 residues.

The chain links TRBV6-6 to TRBJ1-1, with a tentative D call TRBD1 (5 bases). Germline values: CDR1 MNHNY, CDR2 SVGAGI (reference sequence). This CDR3 is built from 12 residues. The germline V and J ends were trimmed by 5 bases and 6 bases, with 10 bases remaining between them. This chain's CDR3 is CASSAGGAEAFF. The CDR3 DNA follows: TGTGCCAGCAGTGCGGGAGGGGCTGAAGCTTTCTTT.

The chain has TRBV6-6 and TRBJ2-2, with a tentative D call TRBD2 (7 bases). Germline loops: CDR1 MNHNY, CDR2 SVGAGI (reference sequence). The CDR3 totals 13 residues. V shed 7 bases and J shed 7 bases, with 13 bases lying between them. The CDR3 bases are TGTGCCAGCACCCTGGGGGGGCTCGGGGAGCTGTTTTTT. This codes for CASTLGGLGELFF.

The chain recombines TRBV28 with TRBJ1-5, with 8 bases that match TRBD1. V gave up 9 bases and J gave up 6 bases; unmatched junction bases: 10. The CDR3 has 14 amino acids. Germline loops: CDR1 MDHEN, CDR2 SYDVKM. CDR3 residues: CASRIQGATQPQHF. CDR3 coding DNA: TGTGCCAGTAGAATTCAGGGGGCAACTCAGCCCCAGCATTTT.

This clone showed up just once. J is TRBJ2-5 and V is TRBV7-6; TRBD1 agrees at 8 bases. Germline V gene lookup returns CDR1 SGHVS and CDR2 FNYEAQ. The CDR3 has 15 amino acids. Unmatched junction bases numbered 7, after V lost 2 bases and J lost 5 bases. The CDR3 DNA reads as TGTGCCAGCAGCTTATATCAGGGGGCTCGGGAGACCCAGTACTTC. It yields the protein CASSLYQGARETQYF.

The chain joins TRBV5-1 to TRBJ2-2; 7 bases agree with TRBD1. CDR1 is SGHRS and CDR2 is YFSETQ in the germline V gene. The CDR3 totals 15 residues. After removal of 4 bases from V and 5 bases from J, the junction contained 8 bases not matched to a gene. CDR3 in DNA: TGCGCCAGCAGCCCAGGGGGTATCGGAACCGGGGAGCTGTTTTTT. Translation gives CASSPGGIGTGELFF.

This clone was detected only once. The chain is built from TRBV6-6 and TRBJ1-1; 8 nucleotides agree with TRBD1. Germline CDR1 MNHNY, CDR2 SVGAGI (reference sequence). This CDR3 is built from 14 residues. Trimming cost V 2 bases and J 1 base; bases outside gene matches: 0. This CDR3 reads CASSYDRGNTEAFF. Written as DNA, the CDR3 is TGTGCCAGCAGTTACGACAGGGGGAACACTGAAGCTTTCTTT.

The V gene is TRBV7-8, the J gene TRBJ2-7; 9 bases map to TRBD1. The germline gives CDR1 SGHVS, CDR2 FQNEAQ. The CDR3 has 15 amino acids. After removal of 2 bases from V and 1 base from J, the junction contained 3 bases not matched to a gene. The CDR3 loop reads CASSLLQGASYEQYV. The CDR3 DNA is TGTGCCAGCAGCTTACTACAGGGGGCGTCCTACGAGCAGTACGTC.

The chain couples TRBV2 to TRBJ2-5, with 8 bases matching TRBD1. The assigned J gene may be wrong: the sequence end matches TRBJ2-7 better. CDR3 length: 13 amino acids. Germline V gene data show CDR1 as SNHLY and CDR2 as FYNNEI. The CDR3 region is CATRGPVLDEQYF. CDR3 sequence (DNA): TGTGCCACCAGGGGGCCCGTTCTCGACGAGCAGTACTTC.

The chain combines TRBV7-2 with TRBJ1-2, with a possible D match to TRBD1 (5 bases). V lost 2 bases and J 7 bases, leaving 17 bases between the germline ends. From germline, CDR1 is SGHTA and CDR2 FQGNSA. This CDR3 is 15 amino acids long. The CDR3 sequence: CASSLTFPWDSGYTF. The CDR3 bases are TGTGCCAGCAGCTTAACTTTCCCCTGGGACTCTGGCTACACCTTC. The full variable domain, rest sourced from reference TRBV7-2 and TRBJ1-2, is GAGVSQSPSNKVTEKGKDVELRCDPISGHTALYWYRQSLGQGLEFLIYFQGNSAPDKSGLPSDRFSAERTGGSVSTLTIQRTQQEDSAVYLCASSLTFPWDSGYTFGSGTRLTVV.

This chain connects TRBV6-1 to TRBJ1-1; 8 bases are a match to TRBD1. The CDR3 loop spans 15 amino acids. J lost 6 bases, V lost 2 bases, and 8 bases had no gene match. Germline V gives CDR1 MNHNS, CDR2 SASEGT. CDR3 residues: CASSELDREGAEAFF. The CDR3 DNA reads TGTGCCAGCAGTGAATTGGACAGGGAAGGCGCTGAAGCTTTCTTT.

The chain recombines TRBV7-9 with TRBJ2-7; TRBD2 matches 10 bases. CDR3 length: 14 residues. Per germline, CDR1 SEHNR and CDR2 FQNEAQ (reference sequence). Unmatched junction bases numbered 3, after V lost 2 bases and J lost 5 bases. The CDR3 spells CASSLTSGANEQYF. The CDR3 region has the DNA TGTGCCAGCAGCTTAACTAGCGGGGCGAACGAGCAGTACTTC.

Here the CDR3 reads CASSPRSSLDTEAFF. The DNA for the CDR3 is TGTGCCAGCAGCCCTCGGAGCAGCCTTGACACTGAAGCTTTCTTT. This chain connects TRBV7-9 to TRBJ1-1, with no clear D. Trimming removed 5 bases from V and 3 bases from J, with 16 bases in between. Per germline, CDR1 SEHNR and CDR2 FQNEAQ (reference sequence). This CDR3 has 15 amino acids.

V and J are TRBV7-6 and TRBJ1-4, with a possible D match to TRBD1 (5 bases). The CDR3 has 14 residues. Looked up from germline, CDR1 is SGHVS and CDR2 is FNYEAQ. Trimming left V 5 bases short and J 10 bases short, with 17 bases between. The CDR3: CASSPSGREGKLFF. The CDR3 bases are TGTGCCAGCAGCCCCTCAGGCAGGGAGGGAAAACTGTTTTTT. The full variable domain, completed using reference TRBV7-6 and TRBJ1-4, is GAGVSQSPRYKVTKRGQDVALRCDPISGHVSLYWYRQALGQGPEFLTYFNYEAQQDKSGLPNDRFSAERPEGSISTLTIQRTEQRDSAMYRCASSPSGREGKLFFGSGTQLSVL.

CDR3 DNA: TGTGCCAGCAGCTTCCCCGCTAGGGGTACGGGCAATGAGCAGTTCTTC. Amino acid sequence: CASSFPARGTGNEQFF. This chain links TRBV7-9 with TRBJ2-1; a weak D match, TRBD1 (5 bases). Germline CDR1 reads SEHNR; CDR2 reads FQNEAQ (reference sequence). Trimming took 3 bases from V and 6 from J, leaving 18 bases between them. The CDR3 totals 16 residues.

The sample holds one count of this clone. The chain links TRBV19 to TRBJ1-6; D gene unclear. CDR1 LNHDA and CDR2 SQIVND come from the germline V gene (reference sequence). Deletions cut 8 bases from V and 10 bases from J, with 12 bases between. The CDR3 consists of 12 residues. The CDR3 bases are TGTGCCAGTCGCGGGGTTGGGTCACCCCTCCACTTT. Translating gives CASRGVGSPLHF.

This clone was seen a few times. This chain connects TRBV7-2 to TRBJ1-1, with D perhaps matching TRBD1 (5 bases). Between the trimmed V and J ends, which lost 1 base and 2 bases, there was a span of 11 bases. Germline V gene lookup returns CDR1 SGHTA and CDR2 FQGNSA. The CDR3 extends over 15 amino acids. This CDR3 is CASSLEAGGNTEAFF. The CDR3, as DNA: TGTGCCAGCAGCTTAGAGGCGGGGGGAAACACTGAAGCTTTCTTT.

As to this clone: One end of the junction varies from germline; a read error may be responsible. The V call is TRBV7-9, the J call TRBJ1-4, with D uncertain. The CDR3 is made up of 16 amino acids. The germline V gene has CDR1 SEHNR and CDR2 FQNEAQ (reference sequence). The CDR3 region has the DNA TGTTCCAGCAGCTTAACGCCAGGTGCAACTAATGAAAAACTGTTTTTT. It specifies CSSSLTPGATNEKLFF.

The chain links TRBV5-4 to TRBJ2-2; the match to TRBD1 covers 7 bases. Germline V gene sequence: CDR1 SGHNT, CDR2 YYREEE (reference sequence). This CDR3 is built from 15 residues. With V trimmed by 4 bases and J by 5 bases, 8 bases remained unmatched. In DNA, the CDR3 is TGTGCCAGCAGCGAGACAGGGATAAGAACCGGGGAGCTGTTTTTT. It codes for CASSETGIRTGELFF. Using reference TRBV5-4 and TRBJ2-2 for the parts outside the CDR3, the full variable domain is ETGVTQSPTHLIKTRGQQVTLRCSSQSGHNTVSWYQQALGQGPQFIFQYYREEENGRGNFPPRFSGLQFPNYSSELNVNALELDDSALYLCASSETGIRTGELFFGEGSRLTVL.

This chain links TRBV7-3 with TRBJ2-7; possible D gene TRBD2, 7 bases. V was shortened by 5 bases and J by 0 bases, with 14 bases between the two germline ends. The CDR3 has 15 amino acids. Germline V gene sequence: CDR1 SGHTA, CDR2 FQGTGA. The CDR3 sequence: CASSPNGGASYEQYF. In DNA, the CDR3 is TGTGCCAGCAGCCCTAATGGGGGGGCCTCCTACGAGCAGTACTTC.

This sequence joins TRBV6-1 and TRBJ1-2, with D maybe TRBD1 (5 bases). Trimming shortened V by 4 bases and J by 3 bases, and 12 bases separated the two germline ends. The germline CDR1 and CDR2 sequences are MNHNS and SASEGT. The CDR3 consists of 14 residues. This CDR3 reads CASSVKDKDYGYTF. The DNA of the CDR3 is TGTGCCAGCAGTGTAAAGGACAAGGACTATGGCTACACCTTC.

V gene TRBV19 combines with J gene TRBJ1-6, with D unclear. The CDR3 contains 13 residues. V was pared by 3 bases and J by 7 bases, with 7 bases between. The germline V gene encodes CDR1 LNHDA and CDR2 SQIVND (reference sequence). DNA of the CDR3: TGTGCCAGTAGTATCTCGGGGAATTCACCCCTCCACTTT. Its protein product is CASSISGNSPLHF.

This clone has just a few counts. The gene calls are TRBV6-5 and TRBJ1-1, with a weak D call TRBD1 (6 bases). The germline V gene has CDR1 MNHEY and CDR2 SVGAGI. V dropped 5 bases and J dropped 4 bases, with 14 bases sitting between them. The CDR3 runs to 14 residues. The CDR3 region is CASSAPDRLTEAFF. The CDR3 region has the DNA TGTGCCAGCAGTGCCCCGGACAGACTCACTGAAGCTTTCTTT.

Regarding this clone: In the same sample, other DNA sequences code for this CDR3. The CDR3 protein is CASSLTGDNQPQHF. The CDR3 bases are TGCGCCAGCAGCTTGACAGGAGACAATCAGCCCCAGCATTTT. This chain links TRBV5-1 with TRBJ1-5; possible D gene TRBD1, 5 bases. This CDR3 is built from 14 residues. The germline V gene encodes CDR1 SGHRS and CDR2 YFSETQ. Trimming took off 1 base at V and 3 bases at J, with 8 bases between the two ends.

This rearrangement joins TRBV6-5 to TRBJ2-1, with 14 nucleotides matching TRBD2. Losses at the gene ends were 6 bases for V and 7 bases for J; bases not matched to a gene: 5. Germline assignment: CDR1 MNHEY and CDR2 SVGAGI. The CDR3 loop spans 15 amino acids. The CDR3: CASSRLAGGQNEQFF. Here the CDR3 DNA reads TGTGCCAGCAGCAGACTAGCGGGGGGGCAAAATGAGCAGTTCTTC.

This clone was seen just once. This chain links TRBV5-1 with TRBJ2-7; TRBD1 agrees at 9 bases. The trim removed 4 bases at V and 2 bases at J, leaving 10 bases unmatched. Germline V lookup: CDR1 SGHRS, CDR2 YFSETQ. The CDR3 has 16 residues. This CDR3 reads CASSPAPGQGTYEQYF. Here the CDR3 DNA reads TGCGCCAGCAGCCCGGCACCGGGACAGGGAACCTACGAGCAGTACTTC.

The count of this clone is one. Germline is not matched at one junction end, which may reflect a read error. CDR3 in amino acids: CASRESGDYEQYF. The CDR3 nucleotides are TGCGCCAGCCGTGAGTCAGGGGACTACGAGCAGTACTTC. The chain has TRBV10-2 and TRBJ2-7; TRBD1 is a possible D gene (6 bases). The CDR3 runs 13 residues. Germline loops: CDR1 WSHSY, CDR2 SAAADI.

This chain links TRBV27 with TRBJ2-2; possibly TRBD2 for D (7 bases). The V end was cut by 8 bases, the J end by 4 bases, with 20 bases between. Germline V gives CDR1 MNHEY, CDR2 SMNVEV (reference sequence). The CDR3 has 16 residues. This chain's CDR3 is CASRHGGLKSTGELFF. The CDR3 coding sequence is TGTGCCAGCCGCCACGGGGGGCTCAAATCCACCGGGGAGCTGTTTTTT.

The chain links TRBV6-5 to TRBJ2-2, with 7 bases identical to TRBD1. V lost 5 bases, J lost 3 bases, and 3 bases stayed unmatched. CDR1 and CDR2 from the germline V gene are MNHEY and SVGAGI. This CDR3 is 14 amino acids long. The CDR3 loop is CASSTGQDTGELFF. As DNA, the CDR3 is TGTGCCAGCAGTACCGGACAGGACACCGGGGAGCTGTTTTTT.